A single sample is the source of the 23 T cell receptor beta chains below, sequenced in a study of CD8+ T cells in alopecia areata. Once RNA had been extracted, it was reverse transcribed into cDNA to act as the sequencing template. Produced via immunoSEQ multiplex PCR; TCRdb's table is partial and in-frame only. Of under 300,000 clones in the sample, 45% to 70% are singletons; the top ten hold around 0.92%. As for treatment: oral pan-JAK inhibitor, 5-10 mg twice daily. The material was CD4+ T cells sorted from blood, obtained between weeks 51 and 54, from a patient treated with tofacitinib. The receptors stem from a human donor with alopecia areata.

This chain uses TRBV2 with TRBJ2-7; D tentatively fits TRBD1 or TRBD2 (5 bases each). Germline CDR1 reads SNHLY; CDR2 reads FYNNEI. Trimming removed 6 bases at V and 4 bases at J, with 10 bases between. The CDR3 extends over 12 amino acids. The CDR3 region is CASRRGPYEQYF. CDR3 DNA sequence: TGTGCCAGCAGACGGGGACCTTACGAGCAGTACTTC.

This clone occurred once. The chain carries TRBV5-6 and TRBJ2-5; D gene unclear. CDR3 size: 12 residues. Trimming stripped 5 bases from V and 1 base from J, with 6 bases between. The V gene's germline CDR1 is SGHDT and CDR2 YYEEEE. The CDR3 sequence: CASSYGQETQYF. The CDR3 bases are TGTGCCAGCAGTTACGGCCAAGAGACCCAGTACTTC.

The chain recombines TRBV30 with TRBJ1-5; 8 bases fit TRBD1. V was pared by 3 bases and J by 4 bases, with 8 bases of the junction left unmatched. Germline CDR1 GTSNPN, CDR2 SVGIG (reference sequence). The CDR3 runs 15 residues. CDR3 in amino acids: CAWSGPGQANQPQHF. The CDR3 DNA reads TGTGCCTGGAGCGGTCCGGGACAGGCGAATCAGCCCCAGCATTTT. Combining the CDR3 with reference TRBV30 and TRBJ1-5 gives the whole variable domain SQTIHQWPATLVQPVGSPLSLECTVEGTSNPNLYWYRQAAGRGLQLLFYSVGIGQISSEVPQNLSASRPQDRQFILSSKKLLLSDSGFYLCAWSGPGQANQPQHFGDGTRLSIL.

This chain links TRBV14 with TRBJ1-4; D gene ambiguous. Trimming took off 4 bases at V and 7 bases at J, with 13 bases between the two ends. The CDR3 length is 14 residues. Per the germline V gene, CDR1 is SGHDN and CDR2 is FVKESK. The CDR3 DNA follows: TGTGCCAGCAGCCCCTCCCGGAGGAGTGAAAAACTGTTTTTT. It codes for CASSPSRRSEKLFF.

The chain uses TRBV30 and TRBJ1-3, with 8 bases matching TRBD1. J gave up 3 bases and V 0 bases, and 10 bases lay outside the gene matches. The CDR3 loop spans 17 amino acids. Germline CDR1 GTSNPN, CDR2 SVGIG (reference sequence). The CDR3 spells CAWSVSVRGPVGNTIYF. The CDR3 DNA is TGTGCCTGGAGTGTAAGCGTCAGGGGGCCGGTTGGAAACACCATATATTTT.

This chain links TRBV30 with TRBJ2-7, with TRBD1 identical over 7 bases. The V and J ends lost 3 bases and 2 bases, in that order; junction bases with no gene match: 7. Germline CDR1 GTSNPN, CDR2 SVGIG (reference sequence). The CDR3 is made up of 14 amino acids. The chain's CDR3 is CAWSRDSYPYEQYF. The CDR3 region has the DNA TGTGCCTGGAGCCGGGACAGCTACCCCTACGAGCAGTACTTC. Using reference TRBV30 and TRBJ2-7 for the parts outside the CDR3, the full variable domain is SQTIHQWPATLVQPVGSPLSLECTVEGTSNPNLYWYRQAAGRGLQLLFYSVGIGQISSEVPQNLSASRPQDRQFILSSKKLLLSDSGFYLCAWSRDSYPYEQYFGPGTRLTVT.

The chain uses TRBV7-8 and TRBJ1-2, with D hard to call. The V gene's germline CDR1 is SGHVS and CDR2 FQNEAQ. The CDR3 runs 17 residues. Trimming removed 0 bases at V and 4 bases at J, with 18 bases between. The CDR3 DNA reads as TGTGCCAGCAGCTTAGCCCCTGAGTGGCTCCCGGGCTATGGCTACACCTTC. Amino acid sequence: CASSLAPEWLPGYGYTF. Based on the CDR3 plus reference TRBV7-8 and TRBJ1-2, the full variable domain is GAGVSQSPRYKVAKRGQDVALRCDPISGHVSLFWYQQALGQGPEFLTYFQNEAQLDKSGLPSDRFFAERPEGSVSTLKIQRTQQEDSAVYLCASSLAPEWLPGYGYTFGSGTRLTVV.

The rearrangement uses TRBV30 and TRBJ2-1; TRBD2 is a possible D gene (6 bases). This CDR3 contains 14 residues. Trimming took 3 bases from V and 4 from J, leaving 13 bases between them. Germline loops: CDR1 GTSNPN, CDR2 SVGIG (reference sequence). The CDR3 loop reads CAWSDRDFYNEQFF. CDR3 coding DNA: TGTGCCTGGAGCGATAGGGACTTTTACAATGAGCAGTTCTTC.

The count of this clone is one. The chain recombines TRBV9 with TRBJ2-5; TRBD2 matches at 8 bases. Per germline, CDR1 SGDLS and CDR2 YYNGEE. The trim removed 4 bases at V and 6 bases at J, leaving 11 bases unmatched. This CDR3 is built from 15 residues. The CDR3 loop reads CASSPRGGDSKTQYF. The CDR3 bases are TGTGCCAGCAGCCCTCGGGGGGGCGATTCGAAGACCCAGTACTTC.

The rearrangement links TRBV5-1 to TRBJ2-2; 9 bases map to TRBD1. The CDR3 covers 15 residues. V dropped 4 bases and J dropped 4; count of bases not matched to a gene: 5. Germline V lookup: CDR1 SGHRS, CDR2 YFSETQ. Here the CDR3 DNA reads TGCGCCAGCAGCACCCGGGACAGGGCCACCGGGGAGCTGTTTTTT. This codes for CASSTRDRATGELFF.

This chain links TRBV7-9 with TRBJ1-5; possibly TRBD1 for D (6 bases). CDR3 length equals 16 residues. Trimming removed 5 bases at V and 3 bases at J, with 17 bases between. CDR1 is SEHNR, CDR2 FQNEAQ, per germline (reference sequence). CDR3 loop: CASSLGAGTHNQPQHF. CDR3 sequence (DNA): TGTGCCAGCAGCCTGGGAGCGGGGACACACAATCAGCCCCAGCATTTT.

This clone occurred a few times. The chain joins TRBV2 to TRBJ1-5; perhaps TRBD1 as D (6 bases). Germline loops: CDR1 SNHLY, CDR2 FYNNEI. The CDR3 has 15 residues. Deletions cut 3 bases from V and 3 bases from J, with 12 bases between. The CDR3 here is CASSDGGLSNQPQHF. CDR3 DNA sequence: TGTGCCAGCAGTGACGGGGGGCTCTCCAATCAGCCCCAGCATTTT.

The sample holds a few counts of this clone. This same CDR3 is encoded by further DNA sequences in the sample. This chain connects TRBV29-1 to TRBJ2-3, with TRBD2 identical over 7 bases. The CDR3 length is 14 residues. The germline CDR1 and CDR2 sequences are SQVTM and ANQGSEA. V lost 1 base and J lost 4; bases outside the gene matches: 5. The DNA for the CDR3 is TGCAGCGTTGAAGGGGGCCGGGGGGCAGATACGCAGTATTTT. Translating gives CSVEGGRGADTQYF.

This clone was seen a few times. V gene TRBV29-1 combines with J gene TRBJ2-7; D not resolved. Trimming took off 4 bases at V and 5 bases at J, with 6 bases between the two ends. The germline CDR1 and CDR2 sequences are SQVTM and ANQGSEA. CDR3 length: 10 amino acids. CDR3 in DNA: TGCAGCGTTGGTGTTCACGAGCAGTACTTC. Its translation: CSVGVHEQYF.

The chain's CDR3 is CATSREERLNTEAFF. The CDR3 bases are TGTGCCACCAGTCGAGAGGAACGGCTGAACACTGAAGCTTTCTTT. The J gene is TRBJ1-1, the V gene TRBV15; D not certain. Germline CDR1 is LNHNV and CDR2 is YYDKDF (reference sequence). The CDR3 is made up of 15 amino acids. Between the trimmed V and J ends, which lost 6 bases and 0 bases, there was a span of 14 bases.

The CDR3 nucleotides read TGTGCCAGCAGCGATTACAGGGGCGACAATCAGCCCCAGCATTTT. Its protein is CASSDYRGDNQPQHF. The chain carries TRBV27 and TRBJ1-5, with TRBD1 matching 7 bases. The length of the CDR3 is 15 residues. Trimming removed 6 bases from V and 3 bases from J; junction bases left unmatched: 8. CDR1 is MNHEY, CDR2 SMNVEV, per germline (reference sequence).

This clone occurred a few times. This chain links TRBV10-3 with TRBJ1-2; D is unclear. V dropped 6 bases and J dropped 0 bases, with 20 bases sitting between them. This CDR3 has 17 residues. Germline CDR1 is ENHRY and CDR2 is SYGVKD. The CDR3 region is CAIRALSRQDPNYGYTF. The CDR3 nucleotides read TGTGCCATCAGGGCCCTGAGTCGCCAGGATCCTAACTATGGCTACACCTTC.

The chain employs TRBV5-4 and TRBJ2-5; the D is unclear. V lost 4 bases to trimming and J lost 3 bases, with 7 bases between them. CDR1 SGHNT and CDR2 YYREEE come from the germline V gene (reference sequence). The length of the CDR3 is 12 residues. The CDR3 spells CASSGSEETQYF. For the CDR3, the DNA is TGTGCCAGCAGCGGGTCCGAAGAGACCCAGTACTTC.

The chain recombines TRBV30 with TRBJ2-5; tentative D call: TRBD1 (6 bases). V was cut by 0 bases and J by 4 bases, with 9 bases left in between. The CDR3 sequence is 13 residues long. Germline V gene sequence: CDR1 GTSNPN, CDR2 SVGIG (reference sequence). The CDR3 loop reads CAWSVQGPETQYF. The CDR3 bases are TGTGCCTGGAGTGTACAGGGTCCAGAGACCCAGTACTTC.

The count of this clone is one. This chain links TRBV25-1 with TRBJ1-6, with D possibly being TRBD1 (5 bases). Between the trimmed V and J ends, which lost 0 bases and 10 bases, there was a span of 13 bases. CDR1 is MGHDK, CDR2 SYGVNS, per germline. CDR3 size: 15 residues. CDR3 coding DNA: TGTGCCAGCAGTGAATACGAGACAGTGGGATCACCCCTCCACTTT. Its translation: CASSEYETVGSPLHF.

This chain links TRBV29-1 with TRBJ2-3, with 7 bases fitting TRBD1. The germline CDR1 and CDR2 sequences are SQVTM and ANQGSEA. Unmatched junction bases numbered 11, after V lost 4 bases and J lost 1 base. The CDR3 runs 16 residues. CDR3 in amino acids: CSVAGTEEWGTDTQYF. CDR3 DNA: TGCAGCGTTGCCGGGACAGAAGAGTGGGGCACAGATACGCAGTATTTT.

As to this clone: Other DNA sequences in this sample translate to the same CDR3. The chain recombines TRBV6-1 with TRBJ2-5, with D tentatively TRBD1 (6 bases). The CDR3 spans 13 residues. CDR1 is MNHNS and CDR2 is SASEGT in the germline V gene. Deletions cut 6 bases from V and 4 bases from J, with 12 bases between. The CDR3 sequence: CASRPTGLETQYF. For the CDR3, the DNA is TGTGCCAGCAGGCCGACAGGCCTAGAGACCCAGTACTTC.

This clone has only one observation. This chain connects TRBV27 to TRBJ2-1; TRBD2 is a possible D gene (6 bases). The CDR3 runs 17 residues. The V gene's germline CDR1 is MNHEY and CDR2 SMNVEV (reference sequence). V was trimmed by 7 bases and J by 0 bases, leaving 19 bases between them. CDR3 in amino acids: CASTAGSFSSSYNEQFF. In nucleotides, the CDR3 is TGTGCCAGCACCGCGGGGTCCTTTTCGAGCTCCTACAATGAGCAGTTCTTC.